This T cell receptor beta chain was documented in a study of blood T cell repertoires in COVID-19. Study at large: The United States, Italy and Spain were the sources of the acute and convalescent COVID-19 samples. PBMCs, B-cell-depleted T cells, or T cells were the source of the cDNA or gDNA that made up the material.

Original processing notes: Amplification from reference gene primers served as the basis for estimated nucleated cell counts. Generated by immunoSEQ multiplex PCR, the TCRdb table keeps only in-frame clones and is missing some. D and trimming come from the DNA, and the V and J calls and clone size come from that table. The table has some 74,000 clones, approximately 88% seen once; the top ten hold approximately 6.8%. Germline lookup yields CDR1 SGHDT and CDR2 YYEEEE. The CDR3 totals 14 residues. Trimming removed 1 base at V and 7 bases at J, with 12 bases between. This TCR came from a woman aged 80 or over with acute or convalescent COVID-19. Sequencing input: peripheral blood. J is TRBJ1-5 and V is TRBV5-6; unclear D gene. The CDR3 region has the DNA TGTGCCAGCAGCTTGTCCCCAACGGGGCAGCCCCAGCATTTT. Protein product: CASSLSPTGQPQHF.